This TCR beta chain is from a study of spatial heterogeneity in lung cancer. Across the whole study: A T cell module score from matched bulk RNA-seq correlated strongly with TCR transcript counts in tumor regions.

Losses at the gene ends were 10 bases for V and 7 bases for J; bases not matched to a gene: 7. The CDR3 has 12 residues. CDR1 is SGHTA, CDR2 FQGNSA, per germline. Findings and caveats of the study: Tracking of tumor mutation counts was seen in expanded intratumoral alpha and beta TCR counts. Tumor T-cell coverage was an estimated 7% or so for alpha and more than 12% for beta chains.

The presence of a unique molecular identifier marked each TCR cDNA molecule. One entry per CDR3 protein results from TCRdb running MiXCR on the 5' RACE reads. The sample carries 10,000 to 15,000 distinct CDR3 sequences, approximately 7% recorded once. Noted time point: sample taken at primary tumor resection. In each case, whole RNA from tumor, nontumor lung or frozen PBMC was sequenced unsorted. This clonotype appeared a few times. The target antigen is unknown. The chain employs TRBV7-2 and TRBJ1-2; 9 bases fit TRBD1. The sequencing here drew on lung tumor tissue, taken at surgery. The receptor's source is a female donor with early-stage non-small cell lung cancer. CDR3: CATGQGTTGYTF. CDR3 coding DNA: TGTGCCACGGGACAGGGTACAACTGGCTACACCTTC.